Each of the 28 T cell receptor beta chains below was sequenced from the same sample in a study of shared clonotypes between healthy human individuals. Naive-designated CD8 cells lacked CD45RO, were positively enriched for CCR7, and omitted terminally differentiated effector memory CD45RA+ cells. Assay used: immunoSEQ multiplex PCR; TCRdb lists only in-frame clones, some missing. Among approximately 720,000 clones listed, 92% were seen once. The sequenced sample was naive CD8+ T cells sorted from blood. These receptors were taken from a man aged 25-45 years in good health.

Only one count was recorded for this clone. This chain joins TRBV4-1 and TRBJ2-1; TRBD2 matches 9 bases. In germline, CDR1 is MGHRA, CDR2 YSYEKL. This CDR3 contains 17 residues. The V segment lost 7 bases and the J segment 0 bases; nucleotides outside the gene matches: 10. The CDR3 coding sequence is TGCGCCAGCACCACTACTAGCGGGTATAGCTCCTACAATGAGCAGTTCTTC. Amino acids: CASTTTSGYSSYNEQFF.

The chain joins TRBV25-1 to TRBJ2-5; D is perhaps TRBD1 (6 bases). The DNA end is a closer match to TRBJ2-7, so the J assignment may be wrong. From germline, CDR1 is MGHDK and CDR2 SYGVNS. The CDR3 length is 15 residues. The CDR3 region has the DNA TGTGCCAGCAGTGACGGGACACCGAGGGTCTACGAGCAGTACTTC. This codes for CASSDGTPRVYEQYF.

The chain combines TRBV28 with TRBJ1-4, with TRBD1 as a possible D gene (6 bases). Germline V gene sequence: CDR1 MDHEN, CDR2 SYDVKM. This CDR3 comprises 15 residues. Trimming took 2 bases from V and 4 from J, leaving 11 bases between them. For the CDR3, the DNA is TGTGCCAGCAGTTTAGTAGGGGGAAATAATGAAAAACTGTTTTTT. Protein product: CASSLVGGNNEKLFF.

As concerns this clone: Other nucleotide sequences from this sample produce the same CDR3. J is TRBJ2-5 and V is TRBV27; D possibly corresponds to TRBD1 (6 bases). The CDR3 runs to 14 residues. In germline, CDR1 is MNHEY, CDR2 SMNVEV (reference sequence). V dropped 1 base and J dropped 5 bases, with 11 bases sitting between them. CDR3 amino acids: CASSLLGGGETQYF. CDR3 in DNA: TGTGCCAGCAGTTTATTAGGGGGTGGCGAGACCCAGTACTTC.

The chain is built from TRBV7-6 and TRBJ2-7, with D unresolved. V was clipped by 3 bases and J by 3 bases, with 9 bases between them. Germline V gene sequence: CDR1 SGHVS, CDR2 FNYEAQ. This CDR3 is 13 amino acids long. DNA of the CDR3: TGTGCCAGCAGCTTCCAGGTGGACTACGAGCAGTACTTC. This encodes CASSFQVDYEQYF.

This chain uses TRBV27 with TRBJ1-3, with 10 bases lining up with TRBD1. V dropped 8 bases and J dropped 1; count of bases not matched to a gene: 2. CDR3 length equals 14 residues. Germline CDR1 and CDR2: MNHEY and SMNVEV (reference sequence). CDR3 loop: CASRTGGSGNTIYF. DNA of the CDR3: TGTGCCAGCCGGACAGGGGGGTCTGGAAACACCATATATTTT.

CDR3 nucleotide sequence: TGTGCCAGCAGTTTCTTTATCTCACGGTACCGACAGTTCTTC. The encoded protein is CASSFFISRYRQFF. The gene calls are TRBV27 and TRBJ2-1; D is unclear. Trimming left V 3 bases short and J 13 bases short, with 19 bases between. This CDR3 comprises 14 residues. The germline CDR1 and CDR2 sequences are MNHEY and SMNVEV (reference sequence).

The gene calls are TRBV6-1 and TRBJ2-7; D is possibly TRBD1 or TRBD2 (5 bases each). The CDR3 covers 14 residues. From germline, CDR1 is MNHNS and CDR2 SASEGT. Trimming pared 7 bases from V and 5 bases from J, leaving 18 bases between. The CDR3: CASMGRDGPDEQYF. Here the CDR3 DNA reads TGTGCCAGCATGGGAAGGGACGGGCCCGACGAGCAGTACTTC.

CDR3 DNA: TGTGCCAGCACCCCCTTCGACACAGGGGCCGGGGAGCTGTTTTTT. This gives the protein CASTPFDTGAGELFF. The V and J genes are TRBV11-2 and TRBJ2-2, with TRBD1 identical over 7 bases. Germline CDR1 and CDR2: SGHAT and FQNNGV. J gave up 6 bases and V 7 bases, and 11 bases lay outside the gene matches. This CDR3 spans 15 amino acids.

V and J are TRBV5-4 and TRBJ2-3, with D unresolved. This CDR3 region has 15 residues. Germline V gene lookup returns CDR1 SGHNT and CDR2 YYREEE (reference sequence). Trimming pared 0 bases from V and 6 bases from J, leaving 14 bases between. The CDR3: CASSLDSQHEDTQYF. The CDR3 region has the DNA TGTGCCAGCAGCTTGGACAGTCAACATGAGGATACGCAGTATTTT.

This chain uses TRBV5-1 with TRBJ2-2; a possible D gene is TRBD1 (6 bases). Germline CDR1 SGHRS, CDR2 YFSETQ. The CDR3 totals 15 residues. V was cut by 5 bases and J by 5 bases, with 16 bases left in between. This CDR3 reads CASSSAGGPTGELFF. CDR3 coding DNA: TGCGCCAGCAGTAGTGCTGGGGGCCCGACCGGGGAGCTGTTTTTT. Combining the CDR3 with reference TRBV5-1 and TRBJ2-2 gives the whole variable domain KAGVTQTPRYLIKTRGQQVTLSCSPISGHRSVSWYQQTPGQGLQFLFEYFSETQRNKGNFPGRFSGRQFSNSRSEMNVSTLELGDSALYLCASSSAGGPTGELFFGEGSRLTVL.

This chain joins TRBV11-3 and TRBJ2-1, with TRBD2 identical over 9 bases. The CDR3 runs to 12 residues. V shed 1 base, J shed 15 bases, and the junction held 4 bases outside the gene matches. From germline, CDR1 is SGHNT and CDR2 YENEEA. The CDR3 nucleotides are TGTGCCAGCAGCTTAGGGACTAGCGAACGGTTCTTC. It encodes CASSLGTSERFF.

The chain joins TRBV7-2 to TRBJ2-1; a weak D match, TRBD2 (6 bases). CDR1 and CDR2 (germline): SGHTA, FQGNSA. This CDR3 has 15 residues. V lost 5 bases, J lost 9 bases, and 20 bases lay in between. The CDR3 sequence is CASSPPTGGNGEQFF. The CDR3 DNA follows: TGTGCCAGCAGCCCTCCAACTGGAGGGAACGGTGAGCAGTTCTTC.

The chain couples TRBV16 to TRBJ2-4, with a weak D call TRBD1 (6 bases). The CDR3 covers 17 residues. With 3 bases removed from V and 1 base from J, the gap between germline ends came to 16 bases. The germline gives CDR1 KGHSY, CDR2 FQNENV. The CDR3 nucleotides read TGTGCCAGCAGCCAGCCGACAGGAGGTCTGGCCAAAAACATTCAGTACTTC. Translating it yields CASSQPTGGLAKNIQYF. Supplemented by reference TRBV16 and TRBJ2-4, the full variable domain reads GEEVAQTPKHLVRGEGQKAKLYCAPIKGHSYVFWYQQVLKNEFKFLISFQNENVFDETGMPKERFSAKCLPNSPCSLEIQATKLEDSAVYFCASSQPTGGLAKNIQYFGAGTRLSVL.

This chain uses TRBV6-5 with TRBJ1-2; D unclear. The ends were cut back, 2 bases at V and 4 bases at J, with 17 bases in the middle. The length of the CDR3 is 16 residues. The V gene's germline CDR1 is MNHEY and CDR2 SVGAGI. CDR3 nucleotide sequence: TGTGCCAGCAGTTACAAGTCGGGCAGGCCTTTCTATGGCTACACCTTC. The encoded protein is CASSYKSGRPFYGYTF.

The chain combines TRBV27 with TRBJ2-3, with D unclear. Germline CDR1 MNHEY, CDR2 SMNVEV (reference sequence). The V gene lost 3 bases and the J gene lost 0 bases, with 10 bases spanning the gap. The CDR3 has 15 amino acids. In DNA, the CDR3 is TGTGCCAGCAGTTTCTACACTCCTAGCACAGATACGCAGTATTTT. Residues: CASSFYTPSTDTQYF.

This chain links TRBV7-2 with TRBJ2-7; possibly TRBD2 for D (6 bases). The CDR3 sequence is 16 residues long. V was shortened by 2 bases and J by 0 bases, with 14 bases between the two germline ends. The germline gives CDR1 SGHTA, CDR2 FQGNSA. The CDR3 protein is CASSLSRRVSSYEQYF. The CDR3 coding sequence is TGTGCCAGCAGCTTATCTAGGAGGGTAAGCTCCTACGAGCAGTACTTC.

The chain uses TRBV4-2 and TRBJ1-2, with D uncertain. With 2 bases removed from V and 7 bases from J, the gap between germline ends came to 8 bases. CDR3 length equals 12 residues. CDR1 LGHNA and CDR2 YNFKEQ come from the germline V gene. This CDR3 reads CASSQPRGGYTF. CDR3 sequence (DNA): TGTGCCAGCAGCCAACCCAGAGGTGGCTACACCTTC.

CDR3 in amino acids: CASSFGSGTTDTQYF. The CDR3 DNA reads as TGTGCCAGCAGTTTCGGGTCGGGGACGACCGATACGCAGTATTTT. The chain combines TRBV28 with TRBJ2-3; D may be TRBD1 or TRBD2 (5 bases each). This CDR3 contains 15 residues. Germline V lookup: CDR1 MDHEN, CDR2 SYDVKM. The V and J ends lost 3 bases and 6 bases respectively, with 16 bases between them.

The V call is TRBV1, the J call TRBJ2-7. TRBV1 is annotated as a pseudogene. There are 12 residues in the CDR3. CDR3 DNA sequence: TGCACCAGCAGCCCGGCCGTTGGCGAGCAGTACTTC. Amino acid sequence: CTSSPAVGEQYF.

V gene TRBV7-2 combines with J gene TRBJ1-5, with D uncertain. The V and J ends lost 2 bases and 1 base respectively, with 9 bases between them. The CDR3 runs to 15 residues. Per the germline V gene, CDR1 is SGHTA and CDR2 is FQGNSA. The CDR3 protein is CASSLFPGSNQPQHF. The CDR3 nucleotides are TGTGCCAGCAGCTTATTCCCGGGGAGCAATCAGCCCCAGCATTTT.

This sequence joins TRBV6-5 and TRBJ1-5; tentatively, D is TRBD1 (5 bases). From germline, CDR1 is MNHEY and CDR2 SVGAGI. Trimming removed 4 bases from V and 7 bases from J, with 20 bases in between. This CDR3 is 16 amino acids long. The CDR3 is CASSSLRGWAGQPQHF. CDR3 coding DNA: TGTGCCAGCAGTTCCTTGCGGGGGTGGGCCGGGCAGCCCCAGCATTTT.

The chain employs TRBV15 and TRBJ1-3; D ambiguous. With 6 bases removed from V and 0 bases from J, the gap between germline ends came to 9 bases. CDR3 length: 14 amino acids. The germline V gene encodes CDR1 LNHNV and CDR2 YYDKDF (reference sequence). The CDR3 region has the DNA TGTGCCACCAGTGGCGCGAGCTCTGGAAACACCATATATTTT. This codes for CATSGASSGNTIYF.

The V and J genes are TRBV6-5 and TRBJ1-5, with D unresolved. The CDR3 has 15 amino acids. In germline, CDR1 is MNHEY, CDR2 SVGAGI. V gave up 0 bases and J gave up 0 bases, with 6 bases separating them. For the CDR3, the DNA is TGTGCCAGCAGTTACTCGAAAGATAGCAATCAGCCCCAGCATTTT. Translated, it gives CASSYSKDSNQPQHF.

The chain carries TRBV7-2 and TRBJ2-5, with 8 bases matching TRBD1. The V gene end was trimmed by 5 bases and the J gene end by 5 bases; junction bases not matched to a gene: 4. CDR3 size: 13 residues. CDR1 and CDR2 (germline): SGHTA, FQGNSA. The CDR3 coding sequence is TGTGCCAGCAGCCCCCGACAGGGGGAGACCCAGTACTTC. This encodes CASSPRQGETQYF.

The chain uses TRBV5-4 and TRBJ2-7, with TRBD2 matching 12 bases. V was pared by 3 bases and J by 2 bases, with 3 bases of the junction left unmatched. This CDR3 has 15 amino acids. Per the germline V gene, CDR1 is SGHNT and CDR2 is YYREEE (reference sequence). The CDR3, as DNA: TGTGCCAGCAGCTCGCTAGCGGGAGGGGCCTACGAGCAGTACTTC. It specifies CASSSLAGGAYEQYF.

The V gene is TRBV15, the J gene TRBJ2-1; D gene ambiguous. The CDR3 is 14 amino acids. Germline V lookup: CDR1 LNHNV, CDR2 YYDKDF (reference sequence). V was pared by 1 base and J by 6 bases, with 10 bases between. CDR3 residues: CATSRVGTANEQFF. The CDR3 DNA reads as TGTGCCACCAGCAGAGTCGGAACGGCCAATGAGCAGTTCTTC.

V is TRBV7-9 and J is TRBJ2-7; 12 bases align to TRBD2. The germline CDR1 and CDR2 sequences are SEHNR and FQNEAQ (reference sequence). V shed 5 bases and J 1 base; nucleotides not matched to a gene: 12. The CDR3 sequence is 18 residues long. CDR3 nucleotides: TGTGCCAGCAGCCACAGGGGCAGACTAGCGGGAGAGTCCTACGAGCAGTACTTC. Translating it yields CASSHRGRLAGESYEQYF.